The present T cell receptor beta chain was sequenced within a study of shared T cell receptors in the human thymus. The CDR3 extends over 15 amino acids. The ends were cut back, 0 bases at V and 4 bases at J, with 13 bases in the middle. Germline values: CDR1 SGHDT, CDR2 YYEEEE. Only one count was recorded for this clone. The data were produced by immunoSEQ multiplex PCR, yet TCRdb's version contains in-frame clones alone and is incomplete. The table has 630,000 or so clones, around 87% seen once. These same records also appear under a second study, on human thymus T cells.

The clonotype comes from a boy under three years old with a congenital heart defect. The sample comprised thymocytes. The gene calls are TRBV5-6 and TRBJ1-1; D remains ambiguous. The CDR3 DNA reads TGTGCCAGCAGCTTGGAAGACGGTGACTTCACTGAAGCTTTCTTT. It is translated as CASSLEDGDFTEAFF.